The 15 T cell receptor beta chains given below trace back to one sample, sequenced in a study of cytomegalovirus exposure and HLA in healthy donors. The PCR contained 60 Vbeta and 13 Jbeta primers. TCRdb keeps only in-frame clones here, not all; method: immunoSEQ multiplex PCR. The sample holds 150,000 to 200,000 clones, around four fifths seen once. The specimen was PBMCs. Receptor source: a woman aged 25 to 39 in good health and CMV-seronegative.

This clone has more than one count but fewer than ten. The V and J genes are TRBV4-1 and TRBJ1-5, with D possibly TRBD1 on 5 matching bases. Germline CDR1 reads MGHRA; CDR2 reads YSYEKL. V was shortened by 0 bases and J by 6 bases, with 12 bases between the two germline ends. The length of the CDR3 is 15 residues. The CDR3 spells CASSQDGGELQPQHF. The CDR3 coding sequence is TGCGCCAGCAGCCAAGATGGGGGGGAACTTCAGCCCCAGCATTTT.

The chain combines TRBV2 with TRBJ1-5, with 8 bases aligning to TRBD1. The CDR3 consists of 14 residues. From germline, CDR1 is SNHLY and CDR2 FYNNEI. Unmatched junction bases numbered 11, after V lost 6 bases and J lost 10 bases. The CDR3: CASSAGQVFIPQHF. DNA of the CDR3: TGTGCCAGCAGCGCGGGACAGGTCTTTATTCCCCAGCATTTT. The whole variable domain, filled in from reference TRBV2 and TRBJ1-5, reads EPEVTQTPSHQVTQMGQEVILRCVPISNHLYFYWYRQILGQKVEFLVSFYNNEISEKSEIFDDQFSVERPDGSNFTLKIRSTKLEDSAMYFCASSAGQVFIPQHFGDGTRLSIL.

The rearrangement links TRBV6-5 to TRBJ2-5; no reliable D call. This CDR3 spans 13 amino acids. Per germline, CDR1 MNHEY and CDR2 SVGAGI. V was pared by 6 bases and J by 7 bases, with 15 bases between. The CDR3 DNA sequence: TGTGCCAGCAGCCCACCCTTTTCGGGGACCCAGTACTTC. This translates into CASSPPFSGTQYF.

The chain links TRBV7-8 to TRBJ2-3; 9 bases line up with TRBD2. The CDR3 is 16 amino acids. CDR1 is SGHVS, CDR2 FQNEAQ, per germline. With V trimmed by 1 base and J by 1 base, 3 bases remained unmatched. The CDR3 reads CASSLEAGGGTDTQYF. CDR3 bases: TGTGCCAGCAGCTTAGAAGCGGGGGGAGGCACAGATACGCAGTATTTT.

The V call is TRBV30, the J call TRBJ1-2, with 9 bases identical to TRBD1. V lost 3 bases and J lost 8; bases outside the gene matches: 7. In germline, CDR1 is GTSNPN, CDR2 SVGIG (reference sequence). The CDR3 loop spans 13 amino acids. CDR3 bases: TGTGCCTGGAGGAAACAGGGGGCTGGGGGCTACACCTTC. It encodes CAWRKQGAGGYTF.

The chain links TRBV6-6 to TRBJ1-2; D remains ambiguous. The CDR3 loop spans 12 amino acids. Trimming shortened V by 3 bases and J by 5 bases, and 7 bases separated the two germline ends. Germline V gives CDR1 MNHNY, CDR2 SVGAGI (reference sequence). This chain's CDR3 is CASSYQEYGYTF. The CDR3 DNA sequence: TGTGCCAGCAGTTATCAGGAATATGGCTACACCTTC.

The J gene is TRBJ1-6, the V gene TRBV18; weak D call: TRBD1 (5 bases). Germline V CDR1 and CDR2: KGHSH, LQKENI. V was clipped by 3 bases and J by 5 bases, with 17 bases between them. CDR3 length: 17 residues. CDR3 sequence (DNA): TGTGCCAGCTCACCCGGGGGAGGCCGAAGAGATAATTCACCCCTCCACTTT. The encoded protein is CASSPGGGRRDNSPLHF. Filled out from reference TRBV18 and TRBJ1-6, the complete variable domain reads NAGVMQNPRHLVRRRGQEARLRCSPMKGHSHVYWYRQLPEEGLKFMVYLQKENIIDESGMPKERFSAEFPKEGPSILRIQQVVRGDSAAYFCASSPGGGRRDNSPLHFGNGTRLTVT.

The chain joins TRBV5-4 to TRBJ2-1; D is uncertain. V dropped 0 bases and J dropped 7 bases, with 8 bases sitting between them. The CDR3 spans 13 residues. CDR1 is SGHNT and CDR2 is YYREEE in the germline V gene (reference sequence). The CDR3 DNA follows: TGTGCCAGCAGCTTGGCCCCCCGGAATGAGCAGTTCTTC. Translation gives CASSLAPRNEQFF. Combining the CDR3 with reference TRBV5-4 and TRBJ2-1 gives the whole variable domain ETGVTQSPTHLIKTRGQQVTLRCSSQSGHNTVSWYQQALGQGPQFIFQYYREEENGRGNFPPRFSGLQFPNYSSELNVNALELDDSALYLCASSLAPRNEQFFGPGTRLTVL.

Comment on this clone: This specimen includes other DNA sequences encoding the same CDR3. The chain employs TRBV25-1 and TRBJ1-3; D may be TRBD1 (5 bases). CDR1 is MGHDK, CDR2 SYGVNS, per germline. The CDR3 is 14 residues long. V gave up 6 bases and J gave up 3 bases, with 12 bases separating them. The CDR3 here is CASSEAGVGNTIYF. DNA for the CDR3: TGTGCCAGCAGCGAGGCGGGGGTTGGAAACACCATATATTTT. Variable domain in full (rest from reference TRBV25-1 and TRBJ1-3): EADIYQTPRYLVIGTGKKITLECSQTMGHDKMYWYQQDPGMELHLIHYSYGVNSTEKGDLSSESTVSRIRTEHFPLTLESARPSHTSQYLCASSEAGVGNTIYFGEGSWLTVV.

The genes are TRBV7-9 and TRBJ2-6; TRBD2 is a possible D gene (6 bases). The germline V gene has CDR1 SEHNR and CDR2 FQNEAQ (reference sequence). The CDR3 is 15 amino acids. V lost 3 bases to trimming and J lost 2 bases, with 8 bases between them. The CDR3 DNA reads TGTGCCAGCAGCTTGACGGGAGCTGGGGCCAACGTCCTGACTTTC. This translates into CASSLTGAGANVLTF. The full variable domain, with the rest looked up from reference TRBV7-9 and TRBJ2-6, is DTGVSQNPRHKITKRGQNVTFRCDPISEHNRLYWYRQTLGQGPEFLTYFQNEAQLEKSRLLSDRFSAERPKGSFSTLEIQRTEQGDSAMYLCASSLTGAGANVLTFGAGSRLTVL.

CDR3 in DNA: TGTGCCAGCAGCCCGACACAGGGTTTCACAGATACGCAGTATTTT. As protein: CASSPTQGFTDTQYF. The J gene is TRBJ2-3, the V gene TRBV4-2; maybe TRBD1 (6 bases). The germline CDR1 and CDR2 sequences are LGHNA and YNFKEQ. Trimming pared 4 bases from V and 2 bases from J, leaving 13 bases between. The CDR3 extends over 15 amino acids.

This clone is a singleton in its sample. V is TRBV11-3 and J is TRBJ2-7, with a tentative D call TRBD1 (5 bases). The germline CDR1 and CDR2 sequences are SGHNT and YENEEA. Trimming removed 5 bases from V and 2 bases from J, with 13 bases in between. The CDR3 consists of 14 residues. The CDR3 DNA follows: TGTGCCAGCAGCCCTGGCAGGGCCCCCTACGAGCAGTACTTC. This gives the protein CASSPGRAPYEQYF.

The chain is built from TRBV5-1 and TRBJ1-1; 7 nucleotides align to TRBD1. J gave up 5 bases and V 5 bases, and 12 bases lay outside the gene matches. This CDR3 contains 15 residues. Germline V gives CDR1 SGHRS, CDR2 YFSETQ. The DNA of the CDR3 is TGCGCCAGCAGAACAGGGGACCCCTTGAGGACTGAAGCTTTCTTT. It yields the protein CASRTGDPLRTEAFF.

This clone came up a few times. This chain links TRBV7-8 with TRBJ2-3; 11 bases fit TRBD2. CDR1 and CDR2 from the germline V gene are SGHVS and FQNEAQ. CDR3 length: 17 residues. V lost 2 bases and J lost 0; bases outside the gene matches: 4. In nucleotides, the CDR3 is TGTGCCAGCAGCTTAAGACTAGCGGGGAGCAGCACAGATACGCAGTATTTT. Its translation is CASSLRLAGSSTDTQYF.

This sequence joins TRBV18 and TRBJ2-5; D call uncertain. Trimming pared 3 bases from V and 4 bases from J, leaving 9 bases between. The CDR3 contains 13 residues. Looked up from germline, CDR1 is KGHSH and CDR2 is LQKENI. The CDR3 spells CASSPSRLETQYF. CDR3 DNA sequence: TGTGCCAGCTCACCTAGCCGTCTAGAGACCCAGTACTTC.